This T cell receptor (beta chain) was captured by sequencing in a study of shared clonotypes between healthy human individuals. Data came from immunoSEQ multiplex PCR; TCRdb stores just in-frame clones and leaves some out. The sample consists of approximately 1,500,000 clones, under 99% of them appearing once. V dropped 4 bases and J dropped 2; count of bases not matched to a gene: 4. CDR3 length: 14 residues. CDR1 and CDR2 (germline): SQVTM, ANQGSEA. Sequencing input: naive CD4+ T cells sorted from blood. Subset here: CD45RA+ positively selected. The clonotype comes from a man aged 25 to 45 in good health. The V call is TRBV29-1, the J call TRBJ2-3; TRBD2 aligns across 9 bases. CDR3 sequence: CSVVGGRATDTQYF. CDR3 coding DNA: TGCAGCGTTGTTGGCGGGAGGGCCACAGATACGCAGTATTTT.